This T cell receptor (beta chain) comes out of a study of T cells in Graves' hyperthyroidism and ophthalmopathy (dated by TCRdb to the late 2010s). With respect to the entire study: Peripheral blood was collected at initial diagnosis, before any treatment. To identify distinguishing TCR V-J signatures, a discovery cohort of around 100 patients was used, comprising roughly 45 with Graves' ophthalmopathy and some 57 with stable Graves' hyperthyroidism. An independent validation cohort of under 20 hyperthyroidism patients and 17 patients who later progressed to ophthalmopathy tested prospective prediction of ophthalmopathy. The 100 discovery patients were randomly split 7:3 into training and test sets. The study also compared thyroid tissue and blood T-cell repertoires from roughly six Graves' hyperthyroidism patients. Once sampling was done, hyperthyroidism patients were given methimazole at a starting dose of 30 mg daily, whereas ophthalmopathy patients were given high-dose intravenous methylprednisolone. The paper reports TCR Vbeta CDR3 sequencing of some 140 peripheral blood samples: 43 ophthalmopathy, about 75 hyperthyroidism and 17 progressor patients. Overall study results and their limits: A 13 V-J signature model separated ophthalmopathy from stable hyperthyroidism, with approximately 87% sensitivity and 81% to 82% specificity in cross-validation and 80%/75% in testing. No statistical method was used to fix the sample size in advance, and group allocation was not hidden from the investigators. Blood samples also contained most of the expanded thyroid clonotypes (frequency above 0.001), which suggests that blood repertoires may reflect thyroid immune responses. In validation, the model predicted progression to ophthalmopathy with over 60% sensitivity and 72% to 85% specificity, a median of about 6 months before onset.

The TCR beta CDR3 regions were amplified from RNA transcripts. A first-round RT-PCR of the TCR CDR3 used the HTBI primer set with the Qiagen OneStep RT-PCR kit. A second multiplex PCR round built the libraries, followed by size selection and purification. The libraries were sequenced on an Illumina HiSeq2000 using paired-end 100 bp reads. As for the original processing: Raw data were processed with SOAPnuke, discarding reads with adapters, uncalled bases, mean Phred below 15, or no exact constant-primer or identifier match. COPE v1.2.5 was used to merge high-quality paired reads, and clonotypes were defined as unique nucleotide sequences. Clonotypes were aligned to IMGT TRBV, TRBD and TRBJ reference segments using MiTCR v1.1. The analysis was restricted to V-J combinations with a frequency above 0.0001, which together covered roughly 99% of the repertoires. The TCS score was defined as F50 (clonal expansion) divided by E x V (chaos), with BLOSUM62-based TCRdist calculated between CDR3 peptides within each V-J. Welch's t-statistics and random forest reduced roughly 500 V-J features to 13, which were used in a naive Bayes classifier (R e1071). Clones were called with MiXCR by TCRdb after fastp trimmed the public reads at Q25, and only in-frame beta chains were retained. All rows with the same CDR3 protein become a single entry with the most common DNA and genes. None of the V and J calls come from the authors' own analysis; TCRdb made them. The sample yields some 720,000 distinct CDR3 sequences; approximately 16% were counted once. Roughly 8% of the sample is held by the ten biggest clonotypes.

A patient counted as having stable Graves' hyperthyroidism if no progression to ophthalmopathy occurred over 18 months of follow-up. Hyperthyroidism patients were newly diagnosed, had a disease duration of under 2 months, and were aged 18 to 65 years. Any patient with an uncontrolled infection, another autoimmune disease, pregnancy or lactation was excluded. Diagnoses relied on clinical symptoms, serum thyroxine and TRAb, thyroid ultrasound and orbital computed tomography. PBMCs were isolated from around 10 ml of fresh peripheral blood by Ficoll-Paque density gradient centrifugation. Total RNA was extracted using Trizol reagent, and RNA quality was assessed on an Agilent 2100 Bioanalyzer. From a lookup of the germline V gene, CDR1 and CDR2 are ENHRY and SYGVKD. There are 14 amino acids in the CDR3, from cysteine to phenylalanine inclusive. The entry retains the CDR3 DNA only, 42 bases that are in frame from base 1. Trimming takes 5 bases off V and 6 bases off J; junction bases not matched to a gene: 6.

In its sample, this clonotype was seen many times. Its antigen is unknown. Base qualities are not provided; no much larger clone lies one nucleotide away. The clonotype originates from a man between 18 and 29 years old with Graves' hyperthyroidism. Material for sequencing was blood. The rearrangement joined TRBV10-3 to TRBJ2-3, and 9 junctional nucleotides match TRBD1. The DNA reads TGTGCCATCAGTCCCGGACAGGGGAAGGATACGCAGTATTTT. Translated, this gives CAISPGQGKDTQYF.